A selection of T cell receptor beta chains follows, all from one sample in a study of cytomegalovirus exposure and HLA in healthy donors. Sequencing used immunoSEQ multiplex PCR; TCRdb keeps in-frame clones, though not all of them. There are about 160,000 clones in the sample; under 70% occur only once, and less than 3.5% lies in the top ten. The sample taken for sequencing was PBMCs. The receptors come from a woman aged 40 to 55 in good health and CMV-seropositive. Both conserved end residues are part of each CDR3. D genes are given only for firm matches. Size values are once, few and many counts, or a class for expanded clones, and some rows have none.

D	size	V	J	DNA	CDR3
TRBD1	few	TRBV7-9	TRBJ1-3	TGTGCCAGCAGCCAAGGACAGGGGGCTGGAAACACCATATATTTT	CASSQGQGAGNTIYF
TRBD1	NA	TRBV6-5	TRBJ1-5	TGTGCCAGCAGTTTAGGACAGGAAACTCAGCCCCAGCATTTT	CASSLGQETQPQHF
TRBD1	once	TRBV28	TRBJ1-5	TGTGCCAGCAGCCCCTCGACAGGGGGCGGCAATCAGCCCCAGCATTTT	CASSPSTGGGNQPQHF
NA	NA	TRBV28	TRBJ1-1	TGTGCCAGCAGTAGTTCAAAGGGGGTGAACACTGAAGCTTTCTTT	CASSSSKGVNTEAFF
NA	NA	TRBV2	TRBJ2-2	TGTGCCAGCAGTTCCTTCTTAGGGGCGGCCGGGGAGCTGTTTTTT	CASSSFLGAAGELFF
TRBD1	NA	TRBV7-2	TRBJ2-2	TGTGCCAGCAGCTTAGCTGGGACAGGGGGCCGGACCGGGGAGCTGTTTTTT	CASSLAGTGGRTGELFF
NA	NA	TRBV6-5	TRBJ1-2	TGTGCCAGCAGTTCCCTCGGGAGGGGGAGTAACTATGGCTACCCCTTC	CASSSLGRGSNYGYPF
TRBD1	NA	TRBV5-1	TRBJ1-5	TGCGCCAGCAGCTTGGGGACAGGGGGCCAGCCCCAGCATTTT	CASSLGTGGQPQHF
TRBD2	NA	TRBV5-1	TRBJ2-1	TGCGCCAGCAGCGGTCTAGCGGCCTCCTACAATGAGCAGTTCTTC	CASSGLAASYNEQFF
TRBD1	NA	TRBV5-1	TRBJ1-3	TGCGCCAGCAGCTTGGACAGGGGAGCGATAAGAACCATATATTTT	CASSLDRGAIRTIYF
NA	once	TRBV21-1	TRBJ2-7	TGTGCCAGCAGCAAAGCGCTTTGGGGCCACGAGCAGTACTTC	CASSKALWGHEQYF
NA	NA	TRBV7-6	TRBJ2-1	TGTGCCAGCAGCATAGAGCTTTCTGAGCAGTTCTTC	CASSIELSEQFF
NA	NA	TRBV19	TRBJ2-3	TGTGCCAGTAGTCCGAACTACCTCAGCACAGATACGCAGTATTTT	CASSPNYLSTDTQYF
TRBD2	NA	TRBV7-2	TRBJ2-3	TGTGCCAGCAGCCCGGGACTAGCGGGGGGAGATACGCAGTATTTT	CASSPGLAGGDTQYF
TRBD2	NA	TRBV7-2	TRBJ2-1	TGTGCCAGCAGCCGCCAGGCCCAAGCGGGGGGGTTTGAGCAGTTCTTC	CASSRQAQAGGFEQFF
NA	few	TRBV5-4	TRBJ2-4	TGTGCCAGCTCGACCCAGGGCGGATACAAAAACATTCAGTACTTC	CASSTQGGYKNIQYF
TRBD2	NA	TRBV19	TRBJ2-4	TGTGCCAGTAGTTTTAGCGGGGGTGCAAACATTCAGTACTTC	CASSFSGGANIQYF
TRBD2	NA	TRBV7-3	TRBJ2-1	TGTGCCAGCAGCTTCTTAGCGGGAGAGAGGTATGAGCAGTTCTTC	CASSFLAGERYEQFF
NA	few	TRBV15	TRBJ1-4	TGTGCCACCAGTCCAGGGGCAACTAATGAAAAACTGTTTTTT	CATSPGATNEKLFF
TRBD2	NA	TRBV29-1	TRBJ2-2	TGCAGCGGGACTAGCGGGTACACCGGGGAGCTGTTTTTT	CSGTSGYTGELFF
TRBD1	NA	TRBV11-2	TRBJ2-5	TGTGCCAGCAGCAACATCGACAGGGGGCGGCAAGAGACCCAGTACTTC	CASSNIDRGRQETQYF
TRBD1	NA	TRBV2	TRBJ1-2	TGTGCCAGCAGTAGACAGGGGGCTGGCTACACCTTC	CASSRQGAGYTF
NA	NA	TRBV7-2	TRBJ2-3	TGTGCCAGCAGTGGAGGGCCCACAGATACGCAGTATTTT	CASSGGPTDTQYF
NA	NA	TRBV6-6	TRBJ2-5	TGTGCCAGCACTCCCCTGTACCAAGAGACCCAGTACTTC	CASTPLYQETQYF
NA	NA	TRBV7-2	TRBJ2-3	TGTGCCAGCAGCTTTAGGGGGAGAACCACAGATACGCAGTATTTT	CASSFRGRTTDTQYF
TRBD1	many	TRBV4-1	TRBJ2-1	TGCGCCAGCAGCCAAACCGGCGGGACAGGGCATTACAATGAGCAGTTCTTC	CASSQTGGTGHYNEQFF
TRBD1	NA	TRBV27	TRBJ1-3	TGTGCCAGCAGTTTATTAGGGGGCGCTGGAAACACCATATATTTT	CASSLLGGAGNTIYF
NA	NA	TRBV5-1	TRBJ2-2	TGCGCCAGCAGTTCGGACTTAACCCAGTGGGAGCTGTTTTTT	CASSSDLTQWELFF
TRBD1	NA	TRBV28	TRBJ2-7	TGTGCCAGCAGTTTGGCCCGCGGGCCGGGGACAGGGGGCCGCGAGCAGTACTTC	CASSLARGPGTGGREQYF
NA	NA	TRBV4-1	TRBJ2-1	TGCGCCAGCAGCCAAGCGACACCCTACAATGAGCAGTTCTTC	CASSQATPYNEQFF
NA	few	TRBV4-3	TRBJ2-1	TGCGCCAGCAGCCAAGACCTAGGCAGGGGCCGCTCCTACAATGAGCAGTTCTTC	CASSQDLGRGRSYNEQFF
TRBD1	NA	TRBV27	TRBJ2-5	TGTGCCAGCAGCCCCCGGGACAGGGGAGAGACCCAGTACTTC	CASSPRDRGETQYF
NA	NA	TRBV9	TRBJ1-2	TGTGCCAGCAGCACGCCAGGGGTTAGCTATGGCTACACCTTC	CASSTPGVSYGYTF
NA	NA	TRBV4-3	TRBJ2-5	TGCGCCAGCAGCCAAGACGTTTCGACTACTTACCAAGAGACCCAGTACTTC	CASSQDVSTTYQETQYF
TRBD1	NA	TRBV14	TRBJ1-1	TGTGCCAGCAGATATACAGGGGGTCAGACTGAAGCTTTCTTT	CASRYTGGQTEAFF
TRBD1	NA	TRBV28	TRBJ2-7	TGTGCCAGCACCTGGGGGACAGGGGTCGGAGAGCAGTACTTC	CASTWGTGVGEQYF
TRBD2	NA	TRBV28	TRBJ2-7	TGTGCCAGCAGTTCATACACCGGGACTAGCGGGGGATACGAGCAGTACTTC	CASSSYTGTSGGYEQYF
NA	once	TRBV28	TRBJ2-2	TGTGCCAGCAAACTAGGGAACACCGGGGAGCTGTTTTTT	CASKLGNTGELFF
NA	NA	TRBV5-1	TRBJ1-6	TGCGCCAGCAGCGACGGGGGGAAGAGCTCCTATAATTCACCCCTCCACTTT	CASSDGGKSSYNSPLHF
NA	few	TRBV5-6	TRBJ1-1	TGTGCCAGCAGCTCGCTCCGGCGGCAGAACACTGAAGCTTTCTTT	CASSSLRRQNTEAFF
TRBD2	NA	TRBV4-2	TRBJ2-3	TGTGCCAGCAGCCTCGGGAGTTGGACTAGCGGGGGGGAGGGCCGAGATACGCAGTATTTT	CASSLGSWTSGGEGRDTQYF
TRBD1	NA	TRBV7-9	TRBJ1-4	TGTGCCAGCAGCTTAAGACAGGGGGATGAAAAACTGTTTTTT	CASSLRQGDEKLFF
NA	NA	TRBV21-1	TRBJ2-3	TGTGCCAGCAGCAAAGGCACTAGCGGGAGCTATCCGTGGACAGATACGCAGTATTTT	CASSKGTSGSYPWTDTQYF
NA	NA	TRBV27	TRBJ1-1	TGTGCCAGCAGTTTATCGTTCAGGGGAGAAGCTTTCTTT	CASSLSFRGEAFF
NA	NA	TRBV6-1	TRBJ1-5	TGTGCCAGCAGTGAGAGAGGGGGTGGCCAGCCCCAGCATTTT	CASSERGGGQPQHF
TRBD1	NA	TRBV7-2	TRBJ1-2	TGTGCCAGCAGCTGGAGGGACAGCGAGATGGGGTATGGCTACACCTTC	CASSWRDSEMGYGYTF
TRBD2	NA	TRBV28	TRBJ2-5	TGTGCCAGCAGTTTCACTGGCGGGAGGGAGGAGACCCAGTACTTC	CASSFTGGREETQYF
NA	NA	TRBV5-6	TRBJ2-3	TGTGCCAGCAGCTACTTGACTGGCACAGATACGCAGTATTTT	CASSYLTGTDTQYF
NA	NA	TRBV7-2	TRBJ1-2	TGTGCCAGCAGCCCCCGGACAGCCTATGGCTACACCTTC	CASSPRTAYGYTF
NA	NA	TRBV7-7	TRBJ2-1	TGTGCTAGCAGCTTAGACGGTGGGGGGGCCAATGAGCAGTTCTTC	CASSLDGGGANEQFF
NA	NA	TRBV27	TRBJ1-2	TGTGCCAGCAGTTCCACGACAGAAAAGAACTATGGCTACACCTTC	CASSSTTEKNYGYTF
NA	NA	TRBV7-2	TRBJ2-5	TGTGCCAGCAGCATTAGTCCCAGGGGAGAGACCCAGTACTTC	CASSISPRGETQYF
TRBD2	NA	TRBV7-2	TRBJ2-3	TGTGCCAGCAGCTTAGGCGGGAGGCTGACAGATACGCAGTATTTT	CASSLGGRLTDTQYF
NA	NA	TRBV9	TRBJ1-3	TGTGCCAGCAGCCCTACAGGGTCCTCTGGAAACACCATATATTTT	CASSPTGSSGNTIYF
TRBD2	NA	TRBV10-3	TRBJ2-1	TGTGCCATCAGTGAGTCGACTAGCGGGGGGGTGAATGAGCAGTTCTTC	CAISESTSGGVNEQFF
TRBD2	NA	TRBV2	TRBJ2-5	TGTGCCAGCAGACCCGGACTAGCCCAGGAGACCCAGTACTTC	CASRPGLAQETQYF
TRBD1	NA	TRBV6-7	TRBJ2-1	TGTGCCAGCAGCCTCGGGACAGGGCTCTACCTAAATGAGCAGTTCTTC	CASSLGTGLYLNEQFF
TRBD1	NA	TRBV7-6	TRBJ2-2	TGTGCCAGCAGCCGGACAGGGGAAACCGGGGAGCTGTTTTTT	CASSRTGETGELFF
NA	NA	TRBV6-5	TRBJ2-7	TGTGCCACCACCGCCAATCCGGAGCTGAGCTACGAGCAGTACTTC	CATTANPELSYEQYF